Below are 17 T cell receptor beta chains sequenced from a single sample in a study of blood T cell repertoires in COVID-19. Sequencing was performed with immunoSEQ multiplex PCR; in TCRdb, only in-frame clones are kept and a portion is missing. The table lists roughly 57,000 clones, roughly 90% of them singletons. The source material was peripheral blood. Receptor source: a man older than 75 with acute or convalescent COVID-19.

The rearrangement joins TRBV7-6 to TRBJ2-3; 12 nucleotides line up with TRBD2. V shed 0 bases, J shed 0 bases, and the junction held 10 bases outside the gene matches. Germline lookup yields CDR1 SGHVS and CDR2 FNYEAQ. The CDR3 spans 20 residues. This CDR3 is CASSLAPASGGVPSTDTQYF. CDR3 coding DNA: TGTGCCAGCAGCTTAGCGCCGGCTAGCGGGGGGGTACCTAGCACAGATACGCAGTATTTT. Full variable domain (remainder filled in from reference TRBV7-6 and TRBJ2-3): GAGVSQSPRYKVTKRGQDVALRCDPISGHVSLYWYRQALGQGPEFLTYFNYEAQQDKSGLPNDRFSAERPEGSISTLTIQRTEQRDSAMYRCASSLAPASGGVPSTDTQYFGPGTRLTVL.

A single count supports this clone. The V gene is TRBV5-5, the J gene TRBJ2-1; D is unclear. V dropped 4 bases and J dropped 0 bases, with 11 bases sitting between them. Germline CDR1 and CDR2: SGHKS and YYEKEE (reference sequence). This CDR3 has 15 residues. CDR3: CASSLDNFSYNEQFF. The CDR3 region has the DNA TGTGCCAGCAGCCTCGACAATTTCTCCTACAATGAGCAGTTCTTC.

Written as DNA, the CDR3 is TGTGCCAGCAGCCCCGGACAGGCGGTTAATGGAAACACCATATATTTT. The encoded protein is CASSPGQAVNGNTIYF. The V call is TRBV5-4, the J call TRBJ1-3; 7 bases are a match to TRBD1. The trim removed 4 bases at V and 3 bases at J, leaving 10 bases unmatched. The CDR3 is 16 residues long. Germline CDR1 SGHNT, CDR2 YYREEE (reference sequence). Supplemented by reference TRBV5-4 and TRBJ1-3, the full variable domain reads ETGVTQSPTHLIKTRGQQVTLRCSSQSGHNTVSWYQQALGQGPQFIFQYYREEENGRGNFPPRFSGLQFPNYSSELNVNALELDDSALYLCASSPGQAVNGNTIYFGEGSWLTVV.

This rearrangement joins TRBV18 to TRBJ2-1, with TRBD2 as a possible D gene (6 bases). CDR1 is KGHSH and CDR2 is LQKENI in the germline V gene. The CDR3 totals 16 residues. The V gene lost 3 bases and the J gene lost 2 bases, with 14 bases spanning the gap. CDR3 region: CASSPRTGVAYNEQFF. CDR3 sequence (DNA): TGTGCCAGCTCACCGCGGACGGGGGTTGCCTACAATGAGCAGTTCTTC.

The gene calls are TRBV11-2 and TRBJ1-1; D not resolved. Trimming cost V 5 bases and J 5 bases, with 12 bases left between them. Germline V gene sequence: CDR1 SGHAT, CDR2 FQNNGV. There are 13 residues in the CDR3. The DNA of the CDR3 is TGTGCCAGCAGCGCACAACAGCAAACTGAAGCTTTCTTT. This encodes CASSAQQQTEAFF.

The chain employs TRBV19 and TRBJ1-5, with D hard to call. The ends were cut back, 5 bases at V and 8 bases at J, with 13 bases in the middle. Germline CDR1 is LNHDA and CDR2 is SQIVND (reference sequence). The CDR3 is 13 amino acids. The CDR3 reads CASSSVLGEPQHF. CDR3 coding DNA: TGTGCCAGTAGTTCTGTTTTGGGAGAGCCCCAGCATTTT.

This clone was detected only once. This chain links TRBV25-1 with TRBJ1-2; TRBD1 is a possible D gene (5 bases). The CDR3 spans 12 residues. V was pared by 2 bases and J by 6 bases, with 7 bases between. In germline, CDR1 is MGHDK, CDR2 SYGVNS. For the CDR3, the DNA is TGTGCCAGCAGTGAAGGGGGGAATGGCTACACCTTC. Its protein is CASSEGGNGYTF.

J is TRBJ1-2 and V is TRBV3-1 (or the pseudogene TRBV3-2); 9 bases are shared with TRBD1. Germline V gives CDR1 LGHDT, CDR2 YNNKEL (reference sequence). This CDR3 contains 15 residues. With 0 bases clipped from V and 7 bases from J, the junction kept 6 bases outside the gene matches. CDR3 amino acids: CASSQDPQGAVGYTF. DNA of the CDR3: TGTGCCAGCAGCCAAGACCCACAGGGGGCCGTTGGCTACACCTTC.

The genes are TRBV20-1 and TRBJ2-7, with D perhaps TRBD2 (6 bases). Trimming stripped 3 bases from V and 5 bases from J, with 17 bases between. This CDR3 comprises 14 residues. Germline lookup yields CDR1 DFQATT and CDR2 SNEGSKA (reference sequence). The chain's CDR3 is CSASGAAGLDEQYF. The CDR3 DNA sequence: TGCAGTGCTAGTGGGGCCGCGGGGCTGGACGAGCAGTACTTC.

This clone was counted a single time. The CDR3 spells CASIVRGQGNTEAFF. The CDR3 DNA sequence: TGTGCCAGCATCGTAAGGGGGCAAGGGAACACTGAAGCTTTCTTT. The chain couples TRBV5-5 to TRBJ1-1; TRBD1 agrees at 7 bases. CDR1 SGHKS and CDR2 YYEKEE come from the germline V gene (reference sequence). With V trimmed by 6 bases and J by 1 base, 9 bases remained unmatched. The CDR3 totals 15 residues.

The genes are TRBV4-2 and TRBJ2-2; TRBD2 might be the D (5 bases). The CDR3 length is 14 residues. CDR1 and CDR2 from the germline V gene are LGHNA and YNFKEQ. V gave up 4 bases and J gave up 2 bases, with 8 bases separating them. CDR3 protein: CASSPRTNTGELFF. DNA for the CDR3: TGTGCCAGCAGCCCTAGGACTAACACCGGGGAGCTGTTTTTT.

The chain joins TRBV5-1 to TRBJ1-1, with D perhaps TRBD1 (6 bases). The CDR3 consists of 13 residues. The V gene lost 3 bases and the J gene lost 9 bases, with 15 bases spanning the gap. CDR1 and CDR2 from the germline V gene are SGHRS and YFSETQ. The CDR3 is CASSSGPQGKAFF. In DNA form, the CDR3 reads TGCGCCAGCAGCTCAGGGCCCCAGGGGAAAGCTTTCTTT.

V is TRBV12-3 or TRBV12-4 and J is TRBJ2-3; D unresolved. The CDR3 length is 12 residues. V lost 1 base and J lost 3, with 2 bases in between. As DNA, the CDR3 is TGTGCCAGCAGTTTAGTAACAGATACGCAGTATTTT. Translating gives CASSLVTDTQYF.

The V gene is TRBV30, the J gene TRBJ1-5; D remains unclear. V lost 2 bases and J lost 2, with 10 bases in between. Per germline, CDR1 GTSNPN and CDR2 SVGIG (reference sequence). The length of the CDR3 is 14 residues. The CDR3 protein is CAWSSGSGNQPQHF. The CDR3 region has the DNA TGTGCCTGGAGTTCCGGGAGCGGCAATCAGCCCCAGCATTTT. Complete variable domain (other parts from reference TRBV30 and TRBJ1-5): SQTIHQWPATLVQPVGSPLSLECTVEGTSNPNLYWYRQAAGRGLQLLFYSVGIGQISSEVPQNLSASRPQDRQFILSSKKLLLSDSGFYLCAWSSGSGNQPQHFGDGTRLSIL.

The rearrangement joins TRBV15 to TRBJ1-5; 8 bases are shared with TRBD1. This CDR3 is 16 amino acids long. After removal of 0 bases from V and 3 bases from J, the junction contained 4 bases not matched to a gene. Germline CDR1 reads LNHNV; CDR2 reads YYDKDF (reference sequence). Written as DNA, the CDR3 is TGTGCCACCAGCAGAGATCGGACAGGGCTCAATCAGCCCCAGCATTTT. Amino acid sequence: CATSRDRTGLNQPQHF. The full variable domain, its missing parts supplied by reference TRBV15 and TRBJ1-5, is DAMVIQNPRYQVTQFGKPVTLSCSQTLNHNVMYWYQQKSSQAPKLLFHYYDKDFNNEADTPDNFQSRRPNTSFCFLDIRSPGLGDTAMYLCATSRDRTGLNQPQHFGDGTRLSIL.

CDR3 protein: CASSIVGGGSSYEQYF. The CDR3 DNA reads as TGTGCCAGTAGTATAGTTGGCGGGGGGTCGTCCTACGAGCAGTACTTC. This chain connects TRBV19 to TRBJ2-7; 8 bases match TRBD2. There are 16 residues in the CDR3. In germline, CDR1 is LNHDA, CDR2 SQIVND (reference sequence). The ends lost 1 base at V and 1 base at J; junction bases unmatched: 6.

The genes are TRBV11-2 and TRBJ2-7; D is perhaps TRBD2 (5 bases). There are 15 residues in the CDR3. The germline V gene has CDR1 SGHAT and CDR2 FQNNGV. V gave up 3 bases and J gave up 4 bases, with 16 bases separating them. The CDR3 DNA sequence: TGTGCCAGCAGCTTCCAACCGACGGGAATTTACGAGCAGTACTTC. Encoded protein: CASSFQPTGIYEQYF. Based on the CDR3 plus reference TRBV11-2 and TRBJ2-7, the full variable domain is EAGVAQSPRYKIIEKRQSVAFWCNPISGHATLYWYQQILGQGPKLLIQFQNNGVVDDSQLPKDRFSAERLKGVDSTLKIQPAKLEDSAVYLCASSFQPTGIYEQYFGPGTRLTVT.